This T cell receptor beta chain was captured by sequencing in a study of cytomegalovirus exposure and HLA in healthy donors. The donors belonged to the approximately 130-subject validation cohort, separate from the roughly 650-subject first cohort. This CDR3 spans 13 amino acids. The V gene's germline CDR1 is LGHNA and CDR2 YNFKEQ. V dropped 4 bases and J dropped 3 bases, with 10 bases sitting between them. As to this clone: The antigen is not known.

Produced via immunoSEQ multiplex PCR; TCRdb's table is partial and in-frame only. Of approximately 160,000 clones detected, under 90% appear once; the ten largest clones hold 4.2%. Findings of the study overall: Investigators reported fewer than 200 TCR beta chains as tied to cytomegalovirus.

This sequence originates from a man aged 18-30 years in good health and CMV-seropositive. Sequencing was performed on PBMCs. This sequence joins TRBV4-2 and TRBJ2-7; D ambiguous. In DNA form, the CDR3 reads TGTGCCAGCAGCCCGGAGCATAACTACGAGCAGTACTTC. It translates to CASSPEHNYEQYF.